This T cell receptor beta chain was sequenced in a study of T cell changes during pregnancy in multiple sclerosis. The CDR3 totals 20 residues. The method was immunoSEQ multiplex PCR; TCRdb's version includes in-frame clones alone and lacks a portion of them. The table lists more than 95,000 clones, roughly 92% of them singletons. The source was peripheral blood, collected after pregnancy. The V gene is TRBV12-2, the J gene TRBJ2-7; the table calls TRBD2, which could not be checked here. TRBV12-2 is a known pseudogene. This clonotype was sampled from a female donor with multiple sclerosis, enrolled in a pregnancy study. The CDR3 protein is CASRLAAEEDGKVSRVEQYF. The DNA of the CDR3 is TGTGCAAGTCGCTTAGCAGCTGAAGAAGACGGCAAGGTTTCCCGGGTCGAGCAGTACTTC.